Each of the 8 T cell receptor beta chains below was sequenced from the same sample in a study of blood T cells in healthy people across ages. Then a second PCR, running about 6 to 12 cycles, was carried out with a sample-barcoded 5' primer and a J-beta primer mix. One entry per CDR3 protein, called by TCRdb with MiXCR from the 5' RACE reads. Altogether about 780,000 distinct CDR3 sequences are present, around 62% being singletons, with the ten largest covering approximately 30%. The sequenced material came from blood. The source is a man between 25 and 39 years old in good health.

The J gene is TRBJ2-5, the V gene TRBV10-2; D not resolved. CDR3 length: 12 amino acids. The germline V and J ends were trimmed by 6 bases and 4 bases, with 9 bases remaining between them. Germline V gene lookup returns CDR1 WSHSY and CDR2 SAAADI. This chain's CDR3 is CASSESLETQYF. The CDR3 region has the DNA TGCGCCAGCAGCGAAAGTTTAGAGACCCAGTACTTC.

Worth noting for this clonotype: One junction end disagrees with the germline gene, perhaps due to a read error. This chain connects TRBV27 to TRBJ1-5, with no clear D. CDR1 is MNHEY, CDR2 SMNVEV, per germline (reference sequence). The CDR3 consists of 13 residues. DNA of the CDR3: TGTGCCAGCAGTGTATCGGTCCGCCAGCCCCAGCATTTT. This translates into CASSVSVRQPQHF.

This chain joins TRBV15 and TRBJ1-1; D call uncertain. CDR1 and CDR2 from the germline V gene are LNHNV and YYDKDF (reference sequence). The CDR3 is 15 amino acids. Trimming removed 0 bases from V and 4 bases from J, with 12 bases in between. The CDR3 region is CATSRERFRSTEAFF. As DNA, the CDR3 is TGTGCCACCAGCAGAGAACGGTTTCGGAGCACTGAAGCTTTCTTT.

This clonotype has a handful of counts. The gene calls are TRBV25-1 and TRBJ2-7; D unresolved. Germline values: CDR1 MGHDK, CDR2 SYGVNS. This CDR3 region has 14 residues. Trimming removed 5 bases from V and 1 base from J, with 12 bases in between. CDR3 in amino acids: CASSKNLGSYEQYF. The CDR3 bases are TGTGCCAGCAGTAAAAACTTAGGGTCCTACGAGCAGTACTTC.

V gene TRBV25-1 combines with J gene TRBJ1-2; tentative D call: TRBD1 (6 bases). With 6 bases removed from V and 5 bases from J, the gap between germline ends came to 16 bases. This CDR3 region has 14 residues. Germline V lookup: CDR1 MGHDK, CDR2 SYGVNS. The CDR3 loop reads CASRDKGEWYGYTF. The CDR3 DNA reads as TGTGCCAGCAGAGACAAGGGGGAATGGTATGGCTACACCTTC.

The chain is built from TRBV28 and TRBJ2-4; possible D gene TRBD2, 6 bases. Between the trimmed V and J ends, which lost 4 bases and 2 bases, there was a span of 18 bases. CDR3 length: 17 residues. Germline V CDR1 and CDR2: MDHEN, SYDVKM. CDR3 sequence reads: CASSSSTRGYPKNIQYF. CDR3 DNA sequence: TGTGCCAGCAGTTCCTCCACTCGGGGGTACCCCAAAAACATTCAGTACTTC. Full variable domain (rest looked up from reference TRBV28 and TRBJ2-4): DVKVTQSSRYLVKRTGEKVFLECVQDMDHENMFWYRQDPGLGLRLIYFSYDVKMKEKGDIPEGYSVSREKKERFSLILESASTNQTSMYLCASSSSTRGYPKNIQYFGAGTRLSVL.

J is TRBJ2-5 and V is TRBV20-1, with TRBD2 matching 8 bases. The CDR3 has 14 residues. Germline V gene lookup returns CDR1 DFQATT and CDR2 SNEGSKA (reference sequence). The V and J ends lost 6 bases and 2 bases, in that order; junction bases with no gene match: 8. DNA for the CDR3: TGCAGTGCCACGTTAGCGGGGTCACAAGAGACCCAGTACTTC. Translation: CSATLAGSQETQYF.

The J gene is TRBJ2-4, the V gene TRBV9; 10 bases are a match to TRBD1. The DNA end lines up better with TRBJ2-7; the J call may be wrong. The CDR3 totals 16 residues. The germline V gene encodes CDR1 SGDLS and CDR2 YYNGEE. DNA for the CDR3: TGTGCCAGCAGCGTAGATCCCGGGACAGGGGCCTACGAGCAGTACTTC. Amino acid sequence: CASSVDPGTGAYEQYF.